Following are 14 T cell receptor beta chains from one sample sequenced in a study of blood T cells in healthy people across ages (dated by TCRdb to between 2014 and 2017). Libraries were built with 5' RACE. These reads were obtained on an Illumina HiSeq 2500. The second PCR ran for roughly 6 to 11 cycles and used a J-beta primer mix along with a sample-barcoded 5' primer. TCRdb took the public reads, trimmed them with fastp at Q25, ran MiXCR for clone calling and kept in-frame beta chains. Each entry merges the rows of one CDR3 protein and shows their most common DNA and genes. A total of 600,000 or so distinct CDR3 sequences appear in this sample, about 30% of them only once. The ten largest clones capture more than 15% of the sample. The source material was blood. Receptor source: a woman of 80 years or more in good health.

This clonotype was found many times. The chain employs TRBV7-2 and TRBJ2-7; 11 nucleotides match TRBD2. Trimming cost V 5 bases and J 4 bases; bases outside gene matches: 7. The CDR3 covers 15 residues. The germline gives CDR1 SGHTA, CDR2 FQGNSA. The CDR3 spells CASSPRTSGPYEQYF. CDR3 nucleotide sequence: TGTGCCAGCAGCCCCCGGACTAGCGGGCCTTACGAGCAGTACTTC.

This clonotype showed up just a few times. J is TRBJ1-2 and V is TRBV21-1; whether TRBD1, the table's D call, matches the DNA was not checked. TRBV21-1 is a pseudogene locus. This CDR3 region has 17 residues. The CDR3 DNA reads as TGTGCCAGCAGCAAAGGAGGGATCGAGGGGGCTAATTATGGCTACACCTTC. Translating gives CASSKGGIEGANYGYTF.

The chain has TRBV7-2 and TRBJ2-4, with 8 bases matching TRBD1. Near its end, the DNA agrees better with TRBJ2-7, so the J call may be wrong. This CDR3 spans 15 amino acids. Germline-derived CDR1 and CDR2 are SGHTA and FQGNSA. CDR3 in DNA: TGTGCCAGCAGTGACGCAGGGGGCTTCACCTACGAGCAGTACTTC. The encoded protein is CASSDAGGFTYEQYF.

This clonotype was observed at least ten times. The chain recombines TRBV29-1 with TRBJ2-5, with D perhaps TRBD1 (5 bases). The V and J ends lost 6 bases and 5 bases respectively, with 10 bases between them. Germline values: CDR1 SQVTM, CDR2 ANQGSEA. The CDR3 consists of 11 residues. The CDR3 region is CSVAKGETQYF. As DNA, the CDR3 is TGCAGCGTCGCCAAGGGGGAGACCCAGTACTTC.

This clonotype was counted many times. The rearrangement joins TRBV30 to TRBJ2-1; unclear D gene. There are 14 residues in the CDR3. Germline lookup yields CDR1 GTSNPN and CDR2 SVGIG (reference sequence). V lost 1 base, J lost 4 bases, and 11 bases lay in between. CDR3 amino acids: CAWSGIKGYNEQFF. The CDR3 coding sequence is TGTGCCTGGAGTGGGATAAAAGGATACAATGAGCAGTTCTTC. The variable domain in full, with the rest retrieved from reference TRBV30 and TRBJ2-1, is SQTIHQWPATLVQPVGSPLSLECTVEGTSNPNLYWYRQAAGRGLQLLFYSVGIGQISSEVPQNLSASRPQDRQFILSSKKLLLSDSGFYLCAWSGIKGYNEQFFGPGTRLTVL.

This clonotype was observed a few times. With a much larger clone just one base away, this may be a read error. V and J are TRBV6-2 or TRBV6-3 and TRBJ2-1; 7 nucleotides match TRBD2. The J call may be incorrect, as the DNA end agrees better with TRBJ2-7. Germline values: CDR1 MNHEY, CDR2 SVGEGT. The CDR3 loop spans 16 amino acids. The CDR3 DNA is TGTGCCAGCAGTTACTACGGGGGGAGCTCCTACAATGAGCAGTACTTC. Translating gives CASSYYGGSSYNEQYF.

Many counts were recorded for this clonotype. The chain is built from TRBV10-3 and TRBJ2-1; 7 positions match TRBD2. CDR1 and CDR2 from the germline V gene are ENHRY and SYGVKD. The CDR3 sequence is 14 residues long. With V trimmed by 4 bases and J by 8 bases, 8 bases remained unmatched. CDR3 sequence (DNA): TGTGCCATCAGTGTTAGGGCAGGGAGGGATGAGCAGTTCTTC. It encodes CAISVRAGRDEQFF.

This clonotype appeared many times. This chain joins TRBV7-2 and TRBJ2-7; 7 bases line up with TRBD1. The trim removed 5 bases at V and 7 bases at J, leaving 14 bases unmatched. CDR1 SGHTA and CDR2 FQGNSA come from the germline V gene. The CDR3 contains 15 residues. For the CDR3, the DNA is TGTGCCAGCAGCGATACCGGGACAGCACCAAAAGAGCAGTACTTC. This codes for CASSDTGTAPKEQYF.

This clonotype occurred many times. V gene TRBV6-1 combines with J gene TRBJ2-5; 11 nucleotides align to TRBD2. The trim removed 7 bases at V and 13 bases at J, leaving 8 bases unmatched. CDR3 size: 12 residues. The germline V gene encodes CDR1 MNHNS and CDR2 SASEGT. CDR3 protein: CASNLAGGHLYF. CDR3 DNA: TGTGCCAGCAATCTAGCGGGGGGCCACTTGTACTTC.

This rearrangement joins TRBV30 to TRBJ1-1; perhaps TRBD1 as D (5 bases). CDR3 length: 13 residues. The V and J ends lost 2 bases and 3 bases respectively, with 10 bases between them. Germline V lookup: CDR1 GTSNPN, CDR2 SVGIG (reference sequence). The CDR3 here is CAWSRDEYTEAFF. The CDR3 coding sequence is TGTGCCTGGAGTAGGGACGAGTACACTGAAGCTTTCTTT. Variable domain in full (rest from reference TRBV30 and TRBJ1-1): SQTIHQWPATLVQPVGSPLSLECTVEGTSNPNLYWYRQAAGRGLQLLFYSVGIGQISSEVPQNLSASRPQDRQFILSSKKLLLSDSGFYLCAWSRDEYTEAFFGQGTRLTVV.

This rearrangement joins TRBV4-1 to TRBJ2-1, with D possibly being TRBD1 or TRBD2 (5 bases each). V was trimmed by 1 base and J by 4 bases, leaving 8 bases between them. This CDR3 region has 14 residues. Germline V CDR1 and CDR2: MGHRA, YSYEKL. CDR3 DNA sequence: TGCGCCAGCAGCCAAGTGGGGGAGTACAATGAGCAGTTCTTC. As protein: CASSQVGEYNEQFF.

This clonotype has only a few counts. At one end the junction does not follow the germline gene, possibly because of a read error. This chain links TRBV15 with TRBJ2-1; a possible D gene is TRBD1 (6 bases). Germline lookup yields CDR1 LNHNV and CDR2 YYDKDF (reference sequence). This CDR3 comprises 14 residues. The CDR3 bases are TGCGCCACCAGCCTGGGGGCTTTACGCAATGAGCAGTTCTTC. Amino acid sequence: CATSLGALRNEQFF.

Note on this clonotype: This may arise from a read error, as a much more abundant clone is one base away. The chain is built from TRBV5-1 and TRBJ2-5, with unresolved D. Germline V gene data show CDR1 as SGHRS and CDR2 as YFSETQ. CDR3 length: 15 residues. Trimming took 0 bases from V and 11 from J, leaving 20 bases between them. Written as DNA, the CDR3 is TGCGCCAGCAGCTTGGAGGTGTATGGTATCGATGAGCAGTACTTC. This encodes CASSLEVYGIDEQYF.

This clonotype was counted between two and nine times. The CDR3 nucleotides are TGTGCCAGCAGCCAAGATCGGAGAGAGACCCAGTACTTC. This gives the protein CASSQDRRETQYF. This sequence joins TRBV14 and TRBJ2-5; no clear D gene. Trimming took off 0 bases at V and 4 bases at J, with 6 bases between the two ends. This CDR3 is 13 amino acids long. Germline CDR1 and CDR2: SGHDN and FVKESK.